The next 3 T cell receptor beta chains were all read from a single sample in a study of regulatory T cells in long-lasting Graves disease. Time point reported: newly diagnosed GD, antithyroid drugs for less than 3 months. From PBMCs, RNA was extracted and then used to make the TCR library. To make TCR beta libraries, researchers used iRepertoire HTBI primers and Arm-PCR of CDR3 regions. MiXCR was run by TCRdb on the multiplex PCR reads, yielding one entry per CDR3 protein. The table records hundreds of thousands of distinct CDR3 sequences, more than 10% of them present only once. This sample also appeared in a second study, on T cells in Graves' hyperthyroidism and ophthalmopathy.

Sequencing was performed on peripheral blood mononuclear cells (PBMCs), taken at new diagnosis, from a patient treated with antithyroid drugs. Receptors originate from a woman aged 25 to 39 with Graves disease.

V and J are TRBV15 and TRBJ1-3; D not resolved. V lost 6 bases to trimming and J lost 2 bases, with 11 bases between them. The CDR3 covers 14 residues. Germline values: CDR1 LNHNV, CDR2 YYDKDF (reference sequence). CDR3 amino acids: CATREGTAGNTIYF. The CDR3 DNA reads as TGTGCCACCAGAGAGGGCACGGCTGGAAACACCATATATTTT.

This clonotype was seen ten or more times. The J gene is TRBJ1-2, the V gene TRBV28; 7 positions agree with TRBD1. Per germline, CDR1 MDHEN and CDR2 SYDVKM. J was trimmed by 5 bases and V by 7 bases; bases with no gene match: 7. This CDR3 region has 13 residues. CDR3 sequence reads: CASTVTGRYGYTF. DNA for the CDR3: TGTGCCAGCACCGTGACAGGGCGGTATGGCTACACCTTC.

This clonotype was observed at least ten times. The chain recombines TRBV28 with TRBJ2-7, with D tentatively TRBD1 or TRBD2 (5 bases each). This CDR3 has 14 amino acids. V was shortened by 3 bases and J by 6 bases, with 15 bases between the two germline ends. The germline CDR1 and CDR2 sequences are MDHEN and SYDVKM. CDR3 DNA: TGTGCCAGCAGTTTGAGGGGCTACTACGGCGAGCAGTACTTC. This codes for CASSLRGYYGEQYF.